The source of this TCR beta chain is a study of cytomegalovirus exposure and HLA in healthy donors (dated by TCRdb to 2015 to 2018). The study in broad terms: In an earlier analysis of about 560 of the donors, 250 to 300 Gb of sequence data and approximately 120 million unique TCR beta sequences from about 179 million T cells were reported. Among some 400 genotyped donors of the cohort, an average of around 250,000 unique TCR beta nucleotide sequences was sequenced per donor, of which approximately 18% were non-productive. Rather than using new phenotypic data, the later analysis identified candidate immune exposures from TCR beta sequences and from how often those sequences occurred across donors. Around 320 gigabases of sequencing data and tens of millions of unique TCR sequences were included in an early release covering about 700 HLA-typed donors. The study aimed to test whether signatures of past pathogen exposure could be identified by cataloging public T cell receptors. In a later genetic analysis, genome-wide SNP genotypes for about 60% of the 666 donors were used, and that subset was treated as a discovery cohort. An earlier analysis of more than 450 of the donors used high-throughput TCR beta sequencing to judge whether each TCR beta V gene segment behaved as functional or pseudogenic. HLA typing included class I and class II loci at four-digit resolution. To predict cytomegalovirus infection status, the study brought together high-throughput TCR immunosequencing, statistical association of individual TCRs with disease status, and machine learning. Donor age, sex, ethnicity and CMV serostatus were collected together with the repertoire data. The genetic ancestry cluster associated with self-reported Caucasian donors included around 76% of the roughly 400 genotyped donors. The number of typed donors differed by locus: about 620-640 for A, B, C, DRB1 and DQB1; 522 for DQA1; around 580 for DPA1; and 400 to 480 for DPB1. All discovery cohort repertoires had been generated on a single sequencing platform. In a later analysis, previously published TCR beta repertoires from some 640 donors were re-analyzed and high-resolution HLA genotyping was added so that TCR occurrence patterns could be studied. Several DR-DQ haplotypes were treated as single units for association and clustering because of strong linkage in the cohort. A separate validation cohort of roughly 110 different subjects was used in addition to the 666-subject first cohort. The study profiled the T cell repertoires of about 720 subjects by immunosequencing and related them to cytomegalovirus serostatus. Broad study findings and their caveats: The study gave a list of some 150 TCR beta chains associated with cytomegalovirus. According to a later analysis, TCR association rates differed among HLA loci, with DRB1 alleles showing the most associated TCRs and HLA-C alleles showing the fewest. In an earlier analysis of fewer than 750 of the donors, most TCR beta V segments were observed in productive rearrangements about 90% or about 30% of the time, broadly matching IMGT annotations. In a later genetic analysis, a missense DCLRE1C variant was associated with V-gene and J-gene trimming of TCR beta chains, and the association was replicated in an independent cohort. Correlated functional status among segregating V segments might reflect linkage disequilibrium, but an unknown experimental factor could not be ruled out. A cluster of highly shared sequence variants was judged likely to be a technical artifact of the sequencing pipeline. A later genetic analysis reported fewer N-insertions in productive TCRs among donors in an Asian-associated ancestry cluster than the roughly 620-donor mean. Cytomegalovirus status was reported to be diagnosed by the classifier with high specificity and sensitivity in both the original and validation cohorts. According to a later analysis, parvovirus B19, influenza, CMV and Epstein-Barr virus appeared linked to several top co-occurrence clusters. The only immune exposure information available for the cohort was CMV serostatus. Sequencing depth was assumed to be roughly uniform across donors in the presence/absence analyses, though that assumption may not hold. In this cohort, only TCR beta chains were sequenced, and detectable features were limited by the absence of alpha or paired-chain data. The 87-base-pair reads could not distinguish some IMGT-functional V segments, including TRBV6-2 and TRBV6-3, so those segments were excluded. When HLA alleles, especially DR and DQ, strongly co-occurred, TCR associations were difficult to assign to individual alleles. In a later analysis, HLA-associated TCR beta chains were found to be more clonally expanded and to have lower generation probabilities than equally common non-associated chains. According to a later analysis, most CMV-associated TCR beta chains appeared to be HLA-restricted, and the HLA associations seemed to be driven largely by CMV exposure. Most TCR sequences were seen in very few donors, while some public TCRs were found in many individuals. According to the authors, the approach could potentially be generalized to other disease states and immunological phenotypes. Because HLA typing was unavailable for some donors at each locus, only the typed subset was used in association tests. A further reported finding was that TCR beta sequences accurately predicted the HLA-A and HLA-B alleles for most subjects in the first cohort. In vitro tests confirmed that a few of the cytomegalovirus-associated TCR beta chains recognize cytomegalovirus antigens. Specific HLA alleles were associated with around 18,000 TCR beta sequences at a false discovery rate of 0.05 in a later analysis. Because counts were too low, roughly 17 rarely observed V segments, including chromosome 9 orphons, were left out of the earlier analysis of 587 of the donors.

Receptors were amplified or captured by the immunoSEQ multiplex PCR assay. A mixture of 60 forward primers for TCR Vbeta segments and 13 reverse primers for TCR Jbeta segments was used in the multiplex PCR. Amplification of the CDR3 region of rearranged TCR beta genes was performed with a multiplex PCR assay on genomic DNA. Amplified TCR beta libraries were sequenced as 87-base-pair reads on the Illumina HiSeq System. On the authors' methods: Across the 670 or so repertoires, a later analysis counted roughly 77 million unique TCR beta chains, 8.5 million to 12 million of which were shared by at least two donors. A nearest-neighbor algorithm error-corrected the raw reads and collapsed the reads into unique sequences, merging closely related sequences to remove PCR and sequencing errors. To assign V, D and J gene segments, CDR3 sequences were aligned to IMGT reference sequences. For a sequence to be retained, a match of at least six nucleotides to both a V gene segment and a J gene segment was required. A rearrangement was called productive if the CDR3 had no stop codons and remained in frame with V and J, and every other rearrangement was called non-productive. Following IMGT convention, CDR3 was defined as the stretch from the second conserved V-encoded cysteine up to the conserved J-encoded phenylalanine. The earlier analysis of 587 of the donors excluded any sequence lacking an unambiguous match to a single V gene segment. An earlier analysis of several hundred of the donors called V segments functional above 56.7% productive rearrangements and segregating when the between-donor standard deviation exceeded 5%. To diagnose cytomegalovirus status from the catalog of TCR beta chain sequences, a statistical classification framework was built. In a later analysis, V and J genes were assigned by comparing TCR nucleotide sequences against IMGT/GENE-DB human TR gene sequences. A later analysis assigned CDR3 sequences and most-parsimonious VDJ recombination scenarios with the TCRdist pipeline. In a later analysis, each TCR beta chain was defined by its CDR3 amino acid sequence together with its V-gene family, and reads lacking a unique V-gene family were excluded. To address suspected cross-contamination and a sequencing artifact, a later analysis removed 592 highly shared, low-generation-probability nucleotide sequences. In a later analysis, a clonal expansion index for each public chain was calculated from normalized within-repertoire ranks of inferred template counts. Generation probabilities in a later analysis came from a VDJ recombination model fitted to out-of-frame rearrangements, and those results were checked against IGoR. In a later analysis, TCR-TCR, TCR-HLA and TCR-CMV co-occurrence was scored with hypergeometric tests, and a repertoire-size bias correction was applied to TCR pairs. A later analysis estimated false discovery rates by permuting HLA or CMV assignments 20 times. In a later analysis, co-occurring TCRs were grouped with DBSCAN, and TCRdist sequence similarity was added when clustering was performed within HLA-allele-positive subsets. Co-occurrence clustering excluded repertoires with fewer than 30,000 or more than 120,000 public chains, plus five with anomalous nucleotide sharing. What TCRdb holds here is the immuneACCESS table cut down to in-frame rearrangements. Part of the clones is not present; checked against another copy, under half of the missing clones reflect an unresolved V gene, and the others are unexplained. The DNA gave D and trimming, while V, J and clone size come from that table. This sample lists some 120,000 clones; roughly 81% were detected once. The ten largest clonotypes hold roughly 1.1% of the sample.

After removal of 4 bases from V and 5 bases from J, the junction retains 16 bases not matched to a gene. The CDR3 spans 19 residues, from the cysteine through the phenylalanine. Of all the DNA, just the CDR3 is kept, 57 bases in frame from base 1. CDR1 and CDR2, looked up from the germline V gene (reference sequence), are SEHNR and FQNEAQ. With regard to this clone: This clone's antigen is unknown. There are no base qualities to consult, and no much larger clone falls within one base.

The cohort was made up of approximately 700 healthy bone marrow donors. All cohort members were sampled while nominally healthy, although unrecorded immune exposures were likely present. The donor tested CMV seronegative and was one of the 352 seronegative cohort members. Each donor provided a peripheral blood sample, and peripheral blood mononuclear cells were used for TCR beta sequencing. Genomic DNA extraction from the blood cell samples was performed with the Qiagen DNeasy Blood Extraction Kit. Material: PBMCs. This TCR derives from a woman aged 25-40 years in good health and CMV-seronegative. The chain is assembled from TRBV7-9 and TRBJ2-2; TRBD1 aligns with 10 central bases. The DNA sequence is given as TGTGCCAGCAGCTCCACTTTACCCGACAGGGGGCTGGGGACCGGGGAGCTGTTTTTT. Its protein reads: CASSSTLPDRGLGTGELFF. The variable domain in full, with residues beyond the CDR3 obtained from the reference TRBV7-9 and TRBJ2-2 genes, is DTGVSQNPRHKITKRGQNVTFRCDPISEHNRLYWYRQTLGQGPEFLTYFQNEAQLEKSRLLSDRFSAERPKGSFSTLEIQRTEQGDSAMYLCASSSTLPDRGLGTGELFFGEGSRLTVL.